This T cell receptor (beta chain) is from a study of blood T cell repertoires in COVID-19 (dated by TCRdb to the early 2020s). The study in broad terms: Collaborator samples came from the United States, Italy and Spain and covered acute and convalescent phases of COVID-19. The prospective study material was composed of cDNA or gDNA derived from T cells, B-cell-depleted T cells, or PBMCs. The dataset comprised deeply sampled blood TCRbeta repertoires from subjects exposed to, actively infected with, or recovered from COVID-19. The repertoires were released in a freely available public database intended as a resource for research on the immune response to SARS-CoV-2. Samples were obtained from the ongoing ImmuneRACE study (first 160 participants) and from 1,254 subjects provided by 6 global collaborators. The sample metadata nearly always contained a de-identified subject ID, COVID-19 status, age in years and sex. Where available, HLA class I and class II types were taken from metadata supplied by the sample provider and were not determined by assay-based typing.

The investigation overall reported the following: The amount of clinical and demographic metadata varied by source and participant and was provided uncurated.

In its sample, this clone was seen a few times. Its antigen is not yet known. No quality values exist for individual bases; no much larger clone is one base distant. TCRbeta CDR3 regions were amplified from genomic DNA using the immunoSEQ Assay, a bias-controlled multiplex PCR. On the study's bioinformatics: The number of nucleated cells in each sample was estimated from the amplification of reference gene primers within the assay. To quantify the absolute abundance of each unique TCRbeta CDR3 rearrangement, sequence reads were collapsed and filtered. Productive Simpson clonality was computed per sample as the square root of Simpson's diversity index over productive rearrangements. Not all clones reach the TCRdb copy of this immuneACCESS table, which keeps in-frame sequences only. Checked studies attribute under half of the gap to unresolved V genes and leave the rest unexplained. The V and J calls and clone size are taken from that table; D and trimming were inferred from the DNA. A total of tens of thousands of clones appear in this sample, approximately 85% of them only once. Of the sample, more than 6.5% is held by the ten largest clones.

Each collaborating institution followed its own protocols to collect whole blood in K2EDTA tubes. For TCRbeta analysis, collaborators shipped samples as frozen whole blood, isolated PBMCs, or DNA extracted from either of those sample types. The germline V gene (reference sequence) gives CDR1 as SEHNR and CDR2 as FQNEAQ. Including cysteine and phenylalanine, the CDR3 has 13 amino acids. Here the CDR3 DNA is all that survives: 39 bases in frame from base 1. The V end loses 5 bases and the J end loses 4 bases, and a stretch of 9 bases separates them. The sample was peripheral blood. Recombination connected TRBV7-9 to TRBJ1-3; the D gene assignment is ambiguous. The TCR originated in a human donor in a cohort sampled during active COVID-19. The CDR3 here reads CASSPSAGNTIYF. The sequenced DNA is TGTGCCAGCAGCCCCTCCGCGGGAAACACCATATATTTT.